The 24 T cell receptor beta chains below were found in one sample sequenced in a study of blood T cell repertoires in COVID-19 (dated by TCRdb to the early 2020s). Library construction relied on the immunoSEQ multiplex PCR assay. TCRdb retrieved this table from immuneACCESS and kept in-frame rearrangements only. Not all clones are present; in checked studies, unresolved V genes account for under half, and no reason is known for the remainder. Present in this sample are approximately 47,000 clones, 65% to 90% of which were seen just once. The biggest ten clones account for 2.6% of the sample. The sample was peripheral blood. These receptors were obtained from a woman aged 80 or over with COVID-19, enrolled during active disease.

The CDR3 reads CASSPRSGGSTGELFF. CDR3 nucleotides: TGTGCCAGCAGCCCCCGATCGGGGGGCAGCACCGGGGAGCTGTTTTTT. The chain has TRBV7-3 and TRBJ2-2; a weak D match, TRBD2 (7 bases). V lost 5 bases and J 4 bases, leaving 17 bases between the germline ends. Looked up from germline, CDR1 is SGHTA and CDR2 is FQGTGA. The CDR3 spans 16 residues.

Worth noting for this clone: The germline gene is not matched at one end of the junction; a read error may be the cause. The rearrangement links TRBV7-7 to TRBJ2-5; 11 bases map to TRBD2. The CDR3 is 16 amino acids. CDR1 is SSHAT, CDR2 FNYEAQ, per germline (reference sequence). The CDR3 DNA is TGTGCTAGCAGCTTAGGGCTAGCGGGGGGACAGGAGACCCAGTACTTC. Encoded protein: CASSLGLAGGQETQYF.

The chain joins TRBV7-9 to TRBJ1-1; TRBD1 aligns across 11 bases. The V gene's germline CDR1 is SEHNR and CDR2 FQNEAQ (reference sequence). The V gene end was trimmed by 4 bases and the J gene end by 6 bases; junction bases not matched to a gene: 4. The CDR3 has 14 amino acids. The CDR3 reads CASSSPGQGAEAFF. The DNA for the CDR3 is TGTGCCAGCAGCTCACCGGGACAGGGGGCTGAAGCTTTCTTT.

This chain links TRBV19 with TRBJ2-1; 8 bases are shared with TRBD1. CDR1 and CDR2 (germline): LNHDA, SQIVND (reference sequence). The CDR3 totals 17 residues. V lost 0 bases and J lost 6; bases outside the gene matches: 10. The CDR3 spells CASSIDHWQGAANEQFF. In nucleotides, the CDR3 is TGTGCCAGTAGTATAGATCATTGGCAGGGGGCGGCCAATGAGCAGTTCTTC. Full variable domain (missing parts from reference TRBV19 and TRBJ2-1): DGGITQSPKYLFRKEGQNVTLSCEQNLNHDAMYWYRQDPGQGLRLIYYSQIVNDFQKGDIAEGYSVSREKKESFPLTVTSAQKNPTAFYLCASSIDHWQGAANEQFFGPGTRLTVL.

The chain uses TRBV15 and TRBJ2-3; the D gene is possibly TRBD1 (5 bases). V shed 0 bases and J shed 1 base, with 17 bases lying between them. This CDR3 is built from 18 residues. Germline CDR1 and CDR2: LNHNV and YYDKDF (reference sequence). CDR3 region: CATSRDQGWIIGTDTQYF. The CDR3 DNA is TGTGCCACCAGCAGAGATCAGGGCTGGATTATAGGCACAGATACGCAGTATTTT.

The chain has TRBV5-8 and TRBJ2-1; TRBD2 matches 10 bases. Germline CDR1 is SGHTS and CDR2 is YDEGEE. The CDR3 consists of 16 residues. With 1 base clipped from V and 7 bases from J, the junction kept 8 bases outside the gene matches. Here the CDR3 DNA reads TGTGCCAGCAGCTTGCCACCGGGACTAGCGAGGAATGAGCAGTTCTTC. Amino acids: CASSLPPGLARNEQFF.

This chain uses TRBV28 with TRBJ2-1, with TRBD1 matching over 10 bases. Germline values: CDR1 MDHEN, CDR2 SYDVKM. The V segment lost 6 bases and the J segment 2 bases; nucleotides outside the gene matches: 7. The CDR3 has 16 residues. The CDR3 sequence: CASSNTGTGAYNEQFF. CDR3 sequence (DNA): TGTGCCAGCAGCAATACCGGGACAGGGGCCTACAATGAGCAGTTCTTC.

The chain is built from TRBV14 and TRBJ2-7; tentatively, D is TRBD2 (6 bases). The CDR3 consists of 15 residues. Trimming cost V 1 base and J 3 bases, with 13 bases left between them. Per germline, CDR1 SGHDN and CDR2 FVKESK. The CDR3 spells CASSQGFGGGYEQYF. Written as DNA, the CDR3 is TGTGCCAGCAGCCAAGGTTTTGGGGGAGGCTACGAGCAGTACTTC.

The rearrangement joins TRBV5-6 to TRBJ2-5; D might be TRBD2 (6 bases). V was clipped by 4 bases and J by 4 bases, with 14 bases between them. Looked up from germline, CDR1 is SGHDT and CDR2 is YYEEEE. This CDR3 spans 14 amino acids. The CDR3 is CASSRYVGGETQYF. CDR3 in DNA: TGTGCCAGCAGCCGGTACGTGGGAGGAGAGACCCAGTACTTC.

V gene TRBV3-1 (or the pseudogene TRBV3-2) combines with J gene TRBJ2-1; 10 nucleotides match TRBD2. V lost 0 bases, J lost 10 bases, and 15 bases stayed unmatched. Per the germline V gene, CDR1 is LGHDT and CDR2 is YNNKEL (reference sequence). CDR3 length equals 18 residues. CDR3 nucleotides: TGTGCCAGCAGCCAAGATTCATTAGGAGCGGGAGGGCCTCGAGAGCAGTTCTTC. This translates into CASSQDSLGAGGPREQFF.

This clone appeared once. The DNA of the CDR3 is TGCAGCGTTGGTCGGTCCCCCTACGAGCAGTACTTC. The encoded protein is CSVGRSPYEQYF. This chain links TRBV29-1 with TRBJ2-7, with D unresolved. The CDR3 length is 12 residues. V was cut by 4 bases and J by 2 bases, with 9 bases left in between. Per germline, CDR1 SQVTM and CDR2 ANQGSEA.

The CDR3 reads CASRTSGSTDTQYF. The CDR3 DNA reads as TGCGCCAGCCGGACTAGCGGGAGTACGGATACGCAGTATTTT. V is TRBV5-1 and J is TRBJ2-3; TRBD2 aligns across 13 bases. Germline CDR1 SGHRS, CDR2 YFSETQ. With V trimmed by 7 bases and J by 6 bases, 5 bases remained unmatched. This CDR3 contains 14 residues.

The V gene is TRBV2, the J gene TRBJ1-2, with D possibly matching TRBD1 (6 bases). CDR3 size: 12 residues. Trimming shortened V by 6 bases and J by 3 bases, and 8 bases separated the two germline ends. Looked up from germline, CDR1 is SNHLY and CDR2 is FYNNEI. The CDR3 DNA reads as TGTGCCAGCAGCCGACAGGACTATGGCTACACCTTC. This sequence encodes CASSRQDYGYTF.

V gene TRBV5-4 combines with J gene TRBJ2-1, with 8 bases aligning to TRBD1. CDR3 length equals 15 residues. The junction had 5 bases not matched to a gene; V was cut back by 3 bases and J by 3 bases. Germline CDR1 reads SGHNT; CDR2 reads YYREEE (reference sequence). In nucleotides, the CDR3 is TGTGCCAGCAGCTCCGGTGGACAGGGCTACAATGAGCAGTTCTTC. It translates to CASSSGGQGYNEQFF.

The chain employs TRBV5-6 and TRBJ2-3, with TRBD1 matching 8 bases. The CDR3 spans 17 residues. J gave up 2 bases and V 0 bases, and 8 bases lay outside the gene matches. CDR1 SGHDT and CDR2 YYEEEE come from the germline V gene. The CDR3 loop reads CASSLADRGYFTDTQYF. In nucleotides, the CDR3 is TGTGCCAGCAGCTTGGCCGACAGGGGATACTTCACAGATACGCAGTATTTT.

This sequence joins TRBV11-2 and TRBJ2-1; 9 bases match TRBD1. Germline CDR1 is SGHAT and CDR2 is FQNNGV. Trimming cost V 7 bases and J 6 bases; bases outside gene matches: 7. The CDR3 covers 14 residues. The DNA for the CDR3 is TGTGCCAGCAACCGGGACAGGGTGACCAATGAGCAGTTCTTC. This gives the protein CASNRDRVTNEQFF.

The gene calls are TRBV10-1 and TRBJ2-7; D is perhaps TRBD2 (6 bases). This CDR3 comprises 14 residues. The germline CDR1 and CDR2 sequences are WNHNN and SYGVQD (reference sequence). V lost 0 bases and J 5 bases, leaving 11 bases between the germline ends. CDR3 protein: CASSESLGRHEQYF. Here the CDR3 DNA reads TGCGCCAGCAGTGAGTCGTTAGGGAGGCACGAGCAGTACTTC.

The chain links TRBV10-2 to TRBJ2-4; D is uncertain. The V end lost 4 bases, the J end lost 0 bases, and 10 bases lay between the germline ends. Per germline, CDR1 WSHSY and CDR2 SAAADI. This CDR3 comprises 15 residues. CDR3 bases: TGCGCCAGCAGTGGAAGTGAGTTAGCCAAAAACATTCAGTACTTC. As protein: CASSGSELAKNIQYF.

This chain uses TRBV5-6 with TRBJ2-7; 13 nucleotides align to TRBD2. This CDR3 region has 15 residues. Per the germline V gene, CDR1 is SGHDT and CDR2 is YYEEEE. V shed 2 bases, J shed 3 bases, and the junction held 2 bases outside the gene matches. DNA of the CDR3: TGTGCCAGCAGCTTTGGACTAGCGGGGGACTACGAGCAGTACTTC. Protein sequence: CASSFGLAGDYEQYF.

V usage is TRBV19 and J usage is TRBJ2-7, with 9 bases fitting TRBD1. CDR1 and CDR2 from the germline V gene are LNHDA and SQIVND (reference sequence). J gave up 5 bases and V 7 bases, and 18 bases lay outside the gene matches. The CDR3 sequence is 17 residues long. The CDR3 nucleotides are TGTGCCAGTAAGAAAGATAATCCGACAGGGGGGACCGACGAGCAGTACTTC. It specifies CASKKDNPTGGTDEQYF.

This clone is a singleton in its sample. The V gene is TRBV27, the J gene TRBJ1-2; D is perhaps TRBD1 (5 bases). Germline assignment: CDR1 MNHEY and CDR2 SMNVEV (reference sequence). The V gene lost 7 bases and the J gene lost 6 bases, with 30 bases spanning the gap. The CDR3 loop spans 18 amino acids. The CDR3 DNA reads TGTGCCAGCACCGCGTACGGGGGGATGGCAGGGAAGGGCGATGGCTACACCTTC. The encoded protein is CASTAYGGMAGKGDGYTF.

This chain joins TRBV19 and TRBJ2-1; D unclear. Trimming shortened V by 0 bases and J by 15 bases, and 15 bases separated the two germline ends. Germline V gives CDR1 LNHDA, CDR2 SQIVND (reference sequence). The CDR3 extends over 13 amino acids. CDR3 nucleotide sequence: TGTGCCAGTAGTATAGAGAGGCCGACCTCTTGGTTCTTC. It specifies CASSIERPTSWFF.

The chain links TRBV5-1 to TRBJ1-1; 8 positions match TRBD1. In germline, CDR1 is SGHRS, CDR2 YFSETQ. The J segment lost 5 bases and the V segment lost 5 bases, leaving 8 bases of the junction unmatched. This CDR3 comprises 14 residues. In DNA, the CDR3 is TGCGCCAGCAGTCCCGGACAGGGAAAAACTGAAGCTTTCTTT. It specifies CASSPGQGKTEAFF.

The gene calls are TRBV7-9 and TRBJ1-2; 7 bases fit TRBD1. CDR3 length: 13 amino acids. V was pared by 2 bases and J by 7 bases, with 4 bases of the junction left unmatched. Per germline, CDR1 SEHNR and CDR2 FQNEAQ (reference sequence). In nucleotides, the CDR3 is TGTGCCAGCAGCTTAAAGGGGGCGCGTGGCTACACCTTC. The encoded protein is CASSLKGARGYTF. Together with reference TRBV7-9 and TRBJ1-2, the CDR3 gives the full variable domain: DTGVSQNPRHKITKRGQNVTFRCDPISEHNRLYWYRQTLGQGPEFLTYFQNEAQLEKSRLLSDRFSAERPKGSFSTLEIQRTEQGDSAMYLCASSLKGARGYTFGSGTRLTVV.